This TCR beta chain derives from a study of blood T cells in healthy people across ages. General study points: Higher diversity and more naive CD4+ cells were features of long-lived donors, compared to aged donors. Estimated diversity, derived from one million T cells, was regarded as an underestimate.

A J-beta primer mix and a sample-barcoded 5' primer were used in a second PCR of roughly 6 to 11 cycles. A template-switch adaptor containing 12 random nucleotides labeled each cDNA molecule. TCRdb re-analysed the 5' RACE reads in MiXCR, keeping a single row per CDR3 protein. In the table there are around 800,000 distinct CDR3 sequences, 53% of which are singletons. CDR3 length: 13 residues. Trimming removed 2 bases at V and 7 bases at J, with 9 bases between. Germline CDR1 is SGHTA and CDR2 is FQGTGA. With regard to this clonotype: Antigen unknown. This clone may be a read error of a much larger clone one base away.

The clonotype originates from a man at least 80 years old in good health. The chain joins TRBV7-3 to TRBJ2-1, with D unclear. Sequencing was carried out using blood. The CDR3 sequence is CASSLGQQNEQFF. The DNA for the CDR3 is TGTGCCAGCAGCTTAGGGCAGCAGAATGAGCAGTTCTTC.